This section outlines one TCR beta chain sequence together with its context. This sample is part of a study of T cells after yellow fever vaccination. The CDR3 is made up of 15 amino acids. V was trimmed by 3 bases and J by 0 bases, leaving 9 bases between them. From germline, CDR1 is MGHDK and CDR2 SYGVNS. TCRdb recomputed calls from the 5' RACE reads with MiXCR, one row per CDR3 protein. The data hold 450,000 to 550,000 distinct CDR3 sequences, with about 19% observed a single time. V is TRBV25-1 and J is TRBJ1-3; D remains ambiguous. The sample in question was PBMCs, obtained 15 days after the yellow fever booster vaccination. The sequence was collected from a man aged 30-40 years who received the YFV17D yellow fever vaccine. The CDR3, as DNA: TGTGCCAGCAGTGAGAAAGGCCGCTCTGGAAACACCATATATTTT. Its translation is CASSEKGRSGNTIYF.